The present T cell receptor (beta chain) was sequenced within a study of blood T cells in healthy people across ages (dated by TCRdb to the mid-2010s). As for the study more broadly: In model experiments, roughly one uniquely barcoded TCR beta cDNA molecule per two T cells was captured by template switching. To track age-related changes in TCR beta repertoire diversity, the study relied on deep sequencing normalized with unique cDNA molecular identifiers. The donors were divided into four age groups: young (average approximately 17 years), middle-aged (approximately 41), aged (about 61) and long-lived (around 87). To avoid experimental bias, donors of different ages were spread randomly across the sequencing lanes. Using the same blood draw, the study looked at two additional independent replicas of 1 million unique cDNA reads for two donors, one aged 18 to 30 and the other aged 80 or older. General conclusions and limits of the study: Observed TCR beta diversity correlated strongly with the percentage of naive T cells measured by flow cytometry. Observed TCR beta diversity per million T cells fell roughly linearly with age, and a significant reduction was already apparent by age about 43. Conclusive comparison of naive and antigen-experienced compartments was prevented by the profiling of bulk unsorted PBMCs. Estimates of total diversity based on one million sequenced T cells were considered lower bounds and underestimates. Donor CMV infection status was unknown, potentially confounding age-related changes in expanded clonotypes. The long-lived group showed more naive CD4+ T cells, fewer expanded clones and increased TCR diversity than the aged group, suggesting age selection.

The CDR3 starts with the cysteine, ends with the phenylalanine, and has 15 residues. Of all the DNA, just the CDR3 is kept, 45 bases in frame from base 1. From the germline V gene, CDR1 is SGHDN and CDR2 is FVKESK. V gives up 3 bases and J gives up 2 bases, and the segment between their germline ends measures 8 bases. The library was generated by 5' RACE. Sequenced on an Illumina HiSeq 2500. A second PCR of roughly 7 to 11 cycles was performed with a sample-barcoded 5' primer and a J-beta primer mix. A unique molecular identifier was introduced onto each TCR beta cDNA molecule by a template-switch 5' adaptor carrying 12 random nucleotides. At least 3 million CDR3-containing paired-end reads were obtained from each sample. First-strand cDNA was synthesized from all RNA with the Mint cDNA synthesis kit, primed by a TRBC-specific oligonucleotide. Following uracil-DNA glycosylase treatment, all cDNA underwent a first 18-cycle PCR with the universal primers M1SS and BC2_uni_R. For the original study's pipeline: Each sample was normalized by randomly selecting 1 million high-quality reads, each carrying a distinct molecular identifier. Reads sharing molecular identifiers were discarded rather than binned into consensus sequences. CDR3 identification, clonotype clustering and error correction used MiTCR with a Q25 quality threshold and the strictest error-elimination algorithm. Lower-bound total TCR beta diversity was estimated with a nonparametric unseen species model using Euler transformation. In TCRdb, the public reads were trimmed at Q25 with fastp and aligned with MiXCR, with productive beta chains retained. A single entry per CDR3 protein holds the most common genes and DNA from its merged rows. TCRdb assigned the V and J calls; the authors' analysis was not used. The sample yields just over 800,000 distinct CDR3 sequences; roughly 60% were counted once. Approximately 30% of the sample comes from the top ten.

This clonotype was found a few times. No cognate antigen has been identified for it. Base quality data are lacking; no much larger clone is found one base away. The roughly 39 donors, aged about 6 to 100 years, were systemically healthy Caucasian individuals from Russia. Each donor gave 8 to 10 milliliters of peripheral blood, collected into EDTA-treated Vacutainer tubes. Ficoll-Paque density-gradient centrifugation was used to isolate PBMCs, with at least 7 million per sample. Total RNA, at least 5.5 micrograms per sample, was extracted from PBMCs with Trizol reagent. For every donor, flow cytometry on a PBMC aliquot measured the percentage of naive CD45RAhigh/CD27high T cells.

Recombination connected TRBV14 to TRBJ2-6; a confident D gene designation cannot be given. This TCR was sampled from a young man in good health. What was sequenced was blood. The CDR3 reads as follows: CASSHGVPGANVLTF. The nucleotide sequence reads TGTGCCAGCAGCCATGGGGTCCCTGGGGCCAACGTCCTGACTTTC.